This T cell receptor beta chain was sequenced during a study of regulatory T cells in long-lasting Graves disease. The authors built TCR beta libraries using iRepertoire HTBI primers and Arm-PCR of CDR3 regions. TCRdb processed the multiplex PCR reads anew with MiXCR; each CDR3 protein has one entry. Of about 530,000 distinct CDR3 sequences in the sample, more than 15% were seen once. The time point was: newly diagnosed GD, antithyroid drugs for less than 3 months. PBMC-derived RNA was used for the TCR library. After removal of 9 bases from V and 6 bases from J, the junction contained 19 bases not matched to a gene. The CDR3 runs 17 residues. CDR1 and CDR2 from the germline V gene are SGHAT and FQNNGV. The same sample was also used in a study of T cells in Graves' hyperthyroidism and ophthalmopathy.

The J gene is TRBJ2-3, the V gene TRBV11-2; TRBD1 matches 9 bases. Sample: peripheral blood mononuclear cells (PBMCs), taken at new diagnosis, from a patient treated with antithyroid drugs. This receptor was identified in a woman aged 35-65 years with Graves disease. The CDR3 coding sequence is TGTGCCAGAAACCCCGGAACAGGGGGCAGAGGAGAGGATACGCAGTATTTT. It translates to CARNPGTGGRGEDTQYF.